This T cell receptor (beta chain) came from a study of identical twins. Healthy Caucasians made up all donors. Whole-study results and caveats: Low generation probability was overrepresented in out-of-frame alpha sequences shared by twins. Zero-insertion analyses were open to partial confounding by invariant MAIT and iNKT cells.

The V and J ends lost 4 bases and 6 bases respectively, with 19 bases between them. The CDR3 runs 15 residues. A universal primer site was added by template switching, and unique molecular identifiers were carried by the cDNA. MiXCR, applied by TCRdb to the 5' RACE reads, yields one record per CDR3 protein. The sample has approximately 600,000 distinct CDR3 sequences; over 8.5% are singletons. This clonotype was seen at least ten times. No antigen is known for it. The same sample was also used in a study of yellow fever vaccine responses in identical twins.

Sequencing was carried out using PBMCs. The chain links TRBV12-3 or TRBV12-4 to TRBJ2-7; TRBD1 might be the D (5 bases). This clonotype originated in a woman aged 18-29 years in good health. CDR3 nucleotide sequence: TGTGCCAGCAGTTCCGCAGGGCGGCTCTTGATCGAGCAGTACTTC. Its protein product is CASSSAGRLLIEQYF.